The sequence of this T cell receptor beta chain was determined in a study of shared clonotypes between healthy human individuals. A remark on this clone: As yet, its antigen is unknown.

V lost 3 bases and J 10 bases, leaving 12 bases between the germline ends. The CDR3 has 11 amino acids. The germline CDR1 and CDR2 sequences are GTSNPN and SVGIG (reference sequence). Study results and caveats: The sole specimen, blood, was sampled, and tissue repertoires likely differ. About 5% was the fraction of naive CD4 clonotypes found shared across several donors. Shared clonotypes across all four donors exceeded non-shared ones in generation probability.

The protocol was immunoSEQ multiplex PCR, while the TCRdb copy is restricted to in-frame clones and leaves out a portion. The sample shows about 2.4 million clones, 90% to 95% of them seen only once. The sample taken for sequencing was naive CD4+ T cells from PBMCs. The subset denotes: CD45RA+ positively selected. The sequence was obtained from a man aged 18 to 30 in good health. Some clones in this sample may be carry-over from other donors' samples. The chain couples TRBV30 to TRBJ2-5; D is unresolved. The chain's CDR3 is CAWSGLVGQYF. For the CDR3, the DNA is TGTGCCTGGAGCGGTCTGGTGGGCCAGTACTTC.